This is a list of T cell receptor beta chains from one sample in a study of control samples from healthy donors and cancer patients. Sequencing was performed with immunoSEQ multiplex PCR; in TCRdb, only in-frame clones are kept and a portion is missing. The sample contains 65,000 to 95,000 clones, about 90% of which appear only once. Material: blood. These receptors were taken from a man in his fifties or sixties in good health. Both conserved end residues are part of each CDR3. D genes are given only for firm matches. Size tells how often a clone was seen (once, few, many) or the class of an expanded clone, and some rows leave it out.

length: 15
D: -
size: -
V: TRBV7-2
J: TRBJ2-2
CDR3: CASSSTGPAAGELFF
DNA: TGTGCCAGCAGCTCAACGGGCCCCGCGGCCGGGGAGCTGTTTTTT

length: 14
D: -
size: -
V: TRBV7-8
J: TRBJ2-2
CDR3: CASSLGPVTGELFF
DNA: TGTGCCAGCAGCTTAGGCCCAGTCACCGGGGAGCTGTTTTTT

length: 13
D: -
size: -
V: TRBV13
J: TRBJ1-3
CDR3: CASSRNRAGTIYF
DNA: TGTGCCAGCAGTCGTAACAGGGCGGGCACCATATATTTT

length: 13
D: -
size: -
V: TRBV25-1
J: TRBJ2-2
CDR3: CASSYRVTGELFF
DNA: TGTGCCAGCAGTTACAGGGTAACCGGGGAGCTGTTTTTT

length: 11
D: -
size: -
V: TRBV29-1
J: TRBJ1-1
CDR3: CSAARDGEAFF
DNA: TGCAGCGCCGCGAGGGACGGAGAAGCTTTCTTT

length: 13
D: -
size: -
V: TRBV30
J: TRBJ1-2
CDR3: CAWSVLSPRIYTF
DNA: TGTGCCTGGAGTGTACTTAGTCCGCGGATCTACACCTTC

length: 15
D: TRBD1
size: few
V: TRBV10-1
J: TRBJ1-1
CDR3: CASSEPGQGKTEAFF
DNA: TGCGCCAGCAGTGAGCCGGGACAGGGAAAGACTGAAGCTTTCTTT

length: 15
D: TRBD2
size: -
V: TRBV29-1
J: TRBJ2-1
CDR3: CSVGGTSGAYNEQFF
DNA: TGCAGCGTTGGAGGGACTAGCGGTGCGTACAATGAGCAGTTCTTC

length: 15
D: TRBD1
size: -
V: TRBV5-1
J: TRBJ1-6
CDR3: CASSLDQGGNSPLHF
DNA: TGCGCCAGCAGCTTGGATCAGGGGGGAAATTCACCCCTCCACTTT

length: 13
D: -
size: -
V: TRBV10-1
J: TRBJ1-5
CDR3: CASSEGTNQPQHF
DNA: TGCGCCAGCAGTGAGGGGACCAATCAGCCCCAGCATTTT

length: 15
D: -
size: -
V: TRBV30
J: TRBJ1-6
CDR3: CAWSYLQAYNSPLHF
DNA: TGTGCCTGGAGTTATCTCCAGGCATATAATTCACCCCTCCACTTT

length: 15
D: TRBD1
size: -
V: TRBV25-1
J: TRBJ2-3
CDR3: CASSGQGGIFDTQYF
DNA: TGTGCCAGCAGTGGACAGGGGGGAATTTTTGATACGCAGTATTTT

length: 14
D: TRBD2
size: -
V: TRBV29-1
J: TRBJ2-3
CDR3: CSVRLLAGIDTQYF
DNA: TGCAGCGTCCGGCTACTAGCGGGAATAGATACGCAGTATTTT

length: 15
D: -
size: -
V: TRBV25-1
J: TRBJ1-6
CDR3: CASSEGDLRISPLHF
DNA: TGTGCCAGCAGTGAAGGGGACCTTCGCATTTCACCCCTCCACTTT

length: 10
D: -
size: -
V: TRBV28
J: TRBJ1-3
CDR3: CASGRNTIYF
DNA: TGTGCCAGCGGTAGAAACACCATATATTTT

length: 13
D: -
size: -
V: TRBV27
J: TRBJ2-1
CDR3: CASSLSQVHEQFF
DNA: TGTGCCAGCAGTTTATCTCAAGTGCATGAGCAGTTCTTC

length: 15
D: -
size: -
V: TRBV13
J: TRBJ1-2
CDR3: CASSSFGRLNYGYTF
DNA: TGTGCCAGCAGCTCCTTCGGACGGCTAAACTATGGCTACACCTTC

length: 12
D: -
size: -
V: TRBV25-1
J: TRBJ1-2
CDR3: CASSEYRDGYTF
DNA: TGTGCCAGCAGTGAATACAGGGACGGCTACACCTTC

length: 17
D: TRBD1
size: -
V: TRBV24-1
J: TRBJ2-1
CDR3: CATSDLAPGQGWNEQFF
DNA: TGTGCCACCAGTGATTTGGCCCCGGGACAGGGTTGGAATGAGCAGTTCTTC